Presented here are 16 T cell receptor beta chains from one specimen sequenced in a study of shared clonotypes between healthy human individuals (dated by TCRdb to about 2020). Libraries were made using the immunoSEQ multiplex PCR assay. TCRdb obtained this table from immuneACCESS and retained in-frame rearrangements with V and J assigned. These tables miss some clones; where compared with another copy, unresolved V genes account for less than half of the shortfall, and the remainder is unexplained. Here the sample has 2 million to 2.5 million clones; around 95% occur a single time. Roughly 0.13% of the sample rests with the top ten. What was sequenced was naive CD4+ T cells sorted from blood. Sample cell subset or site, as interpreted from the label and publication: CD45RA+ positively selected. The receptor set was obtained from a young man in good health.

This clone was picked up one time. Here the CDR3 reads CASIRDNEQFF. The CDR3 nucleotides are TGTGCCAGCATAAGAGACAATGAGCAGTTCTTC. This chain joins TRBV2 and TRBJ2-1; D gene unclear. The CDR3 extends over 11 amino acids. V lost 7 bases to trimming and J lost 5 bases, with 6 bases between them. CDR1 SNHLY and CDR2 FYNNEI come from the germline V gene.

J is TRBJ2-1 and V is TRBV6-1; weak D call: TRBD2 (6 bases). The CDR3 length is 15 residues. Trimming stripped 6 bases from V and 4 bases from J, with 16 bases between. The V gene's germline CDR1 is MNHNS and CDR2 SASEGT. CDR3 region: CASSPWGEDYNEQFF. DNA for the CDR3: TGTGCCAGCAGCCCCTGGGGGGAGGATTACAATGAGCAGTTCTTC.

The rearrangement uses TRBV10-3 and TRBJ2-7, with TRBD1 as a possible D gene (6 bases). Trimming pared 10 bases from V and 3 bases from J, leaving 10 bases between. Germline CDR1 reads ENHRY; CDR2 reads SYGVKD. CDR3 length equals 11 residues. The CDR3 region has the DNA TGTGCCACAGGGGAGAACTACGAGCAGTACTTC. Its translation: CATGENYEQYF.

The chain combines TRBV30 with TRBJ2-2, with 13 positions matching TRBD2. Germline loops: CDR1 GTSNPN, CDR2 SVGIG (reference sequence). The V and J ends lost 0 bases and 7 bases, in that order; junction bases with no gene match: 5. The CDR3 runs to 16 residues. CDR3 sequence: CAWSVLAGGQGGELFF. Written as DNA, the CDR3 is TGTGCCTGGAGTGTACTAGCGGGAGGGCAGGGCGGGGAGCTGTTTTTT.

The chain employs TRBV30 and TRBJ1-3; TRBD1 agrees at 8 bases. V was clipped by 1 base and J by 4 bases; unmatched bases: 9. The length of the CDR3 is 16 residues. Germline V gene sequence: CDR1 GTSNPN, CDR2 SVGIG (reference sequence). The CDR3 bases are TGTGCCTGGAGTGACGGGGCAGGGGGCAACGGAAACACCATATATTTT. It specifies CAWSDGAGGNGNTIYF.

Details on this clone: Other DNA sequences of this sample code for an identical CDR3. The V and J genes are TRBV2 and TRBJ2-7; D gene unclear. CDR1 and CDR2 from the germline V gene are SNHLY and FYNNEI. The CDR3 has 10 residues. V was shortened by 4 bases and J by 6 bases, with 4 bases between the two germline ends. CDR3 in amino acids: CASSVLEQYF. CDR3 DNA sequence: TGTGCCAGCAGTGTCCTCGAGCAGTACTTC.

The CDR3 DNA reads as TGTGCCAGCAGCTTTACCGTTTACGAGCAGTACTTC. Translation: CASSFTVYEQYF. The rearrangement joins TRBV7-9 to TRBJ2-7; D uncertain. The germline CDR1 and CDR2 sequences are SEHNR and FQNEAQ (reference sequence). V was trimmed by 3 bases and J by 4 bases, leaving 7 bases between them. There are 12 residues in the CDR3.

Concerning this clone: The sample holds other DNA sequences that translate to the same CDR3. The chain is built from TRBV18 and TRBJ1-1; D unresolved. Trimming removed 1 base from V and 1 base from J, with 7 bases in between. The V gene's germline CDR1 is KGHSH and CDR2 LQKENI. The CDR3 totals 14 residues. The CDR3 here is CASSPQGQNTEAFF. The CDR3 DNA reads TGTGCCAGCTCACCACAGGGCCAGAACACTGAAGCTTTCTTT.

The V gene is TRBV19, the J gene TRBJ2-7, with a possible D match to TRBD1 (6 bases). This CDR3 comprises 14 residues. Germline V gives CDR1 LNHDA, CDR2 SQIVND (reference sequence). V was trimmed by 9 bases and J by 1 base, leaving 16 bases between them. The CDR3 DNA follows: TGTGCCAGCAGGAACAGGGACGGGTCCTACGAGCAGTACTTC. It codes for CASRNRDGSYEQYF.

The chain joins TRBV30 to TRBJ1-3, with D perhaps matching TRBD1 (5 bases). This CDR3 is built from 14 residues. With 4 bases removed from V and 0 bases from J, the gap between germline ends came to 10 bases. CDR1 and CDR2 from the germline V gene are GTSNPN and SVGIG (reference sequence). The CDR3 here is CAWTGSLSGNTIYF. The CDR3 DNA follows: TGTGCCTGGACAGGGTCCCTCTCTGGAAACACCATATATTTT.

This clone was observed once. CDR3 sequence: CASSLSLAGDEQFF. CDR3 in DNA: TGTGCCAGCAGCTTGTCGCTAGCGGGGGATGAGCAGTTCTTC. This rearrangement joins TRBV5-4 to TRBJ2-1, with TRBD2 matching over 10 bases. The J segment lost 8 bases and the V segment lost 1 base, leaving 3 bases of the junction unmatched. Germline assignment: CDR1 SGHNT and CDR2 YYREEE (reference sequence). The CDR3 loop spans 14 amino acids. Together with reference TRBV5-4 and TRBJ2-1, the CDR3 gives the full variable domain: ETGVTQSPTHLIKTRGQQVTLRCSSQSGHNTVSWYQQALGQGPQFIFQYYREEENGRGNFPPRFSGLQFPNYSSELNVNALELDDSALYLCASSLSLAGDEQFFGPGTRLTVL.

This clone came up a few times. The V and J genes are TRBV5-4 and TRBJ1-2; D might be TRBD1 (5 bases). CDR3 length equals 14 residues. Between the trimmed V and J ends, which lost 0 bases and 2 bases, there was a span of 8 bases. CDR1 SGHNT and CDR2 YYREEE come from the germline V gene (reference sequence). This CDR3 reads CASSLEAGNYGYTF. CDR3 DNA: TGTGCCAGCAGCTTGGAGGCAGGGAACTATGGCTACACCTTC.

The J gene is TRBJ2-5, the V gene TRBV2; the match to TRBD2 covers 7 bases. The CDR3 consists of 15 residues. The germline V gene has CDR1 SNHLY and CDR2 FYNNEI. The V gene end was trimmed by 6 bases and the J gene end by 1 base; junction bases not matched to a gene: 8. For the CDR3, the DNA is TGTGCCAGCAGCGCCCGCCGGGGGGTCCAAGAGACCCAGTACTTC. It translates to CASSARRGVQETQYF.

V and J are TRBV28 and TRBJ1-2; 7 nucleotides line up with TRBD1. The CDR3 is 15 residues long. Per the germline V gene, CDR1 is MDHEN and CDR2 is SYDVKM. Trimming cost V 6 bases and J 4 bases; bases outside gene matches: 11. CDR3 nucleotides: TGTGCCAGCAGGCCTCAGACAGGGCCAGGCTATGGCTACACCTTC. Amino acid sequence: CASRPQTGPGYGYTF.

The gene calls are TRBV2 and TRBJ1-2, with TRBD1 as a possible D gene (6 bases). V dropped 8 bases and J dropped 6 bases, with 16 bases sitting between them. Per the germline V gene, CDR1 is SNHLY and CDR2 is FYNNEI. This CDR3 contains 13 residues. CDR3 residues: CASGGEQGHGYTF. The CDR3 DNA sequence: TGTGCCAGCGGGGGGGAACAGGGACATGGCTACACCTTC.

The V call is TRBV10-3, the J call TRBJ2-7; 7 nucleotides agree with TRBD2. Germline V gene sequence: CDR1 ENHRY, CDR2 SYGVKD. The trim removed 4 bases at V and 4 bases at J, leaving 7 bases unmatched. The length of the CDR3 is 14 residues. The CDR3 DNA follows: TGTGCCATCAGTGGGGGAGGGTCCGTTTACGAGCAGTACTTC. Amino acid sequence: CAISGGGSVYEQYF.